One TCR beta chain is described in this entry. This clonotype was counted between two and nine times. No cognate antigen has been identified for it. Per-nucleotide qualities are absent, and no much larger clonotype sits a single base away. The source of the sample is a study of human T cells and chemical hapten exposure (dated by TCRdb to about 2021). Regarding the complete study: The libraries were sequenced as a pool, and the TCR yield per sample differed mostly because of small variations in library volumes within the pool. From each blood RNA sample, both TCR alpha and TCR beta chains were sequenced. Peripheral blood TCR repertoire changes were tracked in vivo in alopecia patients during primary and secondary sensitization to the hapten diphenylcyclopropenone (DPC). Results the study describes overall, beyond this receptor: After repeated subsampling, the strength of the expansion versus patch-test correlation and the threshold at which it became significant changed. No change with DPC sensitization was found in the number of TCRs above 1 in 1000 frequency, and no evidence of global repertoire structure alterations was found.

The sample's time point, from its label and the paper: healthy volunteer bleed at 6 weeks. Unfractionated whole blood was collected in Tempus Blood RNA tubes, and total RNA was extracted from that blood. A few healthy volunteers were used as TCR sequencing controls and were bled at day 0, 2 weeks and 6 weeks. The cysteine opens and the phenylalanine closes a CDR3 of 13 amino acids. The DNA shown is the 39-base CDR3, in frame from base 1. Relative to germline, V is 1 base shorter and J is 11 bases shorter, with 9 bases between their ends. Taken from the germline V gene, the CDR1 and CDR2 loops are SGHVS and FNYEAQ. Libraries were prepared through RACE. The instrument was a NextSeq 500. During library preparation, unique molecular identifiers were attached to individual cDNA molecules so that TCRs could be counted quantitatively and reproducibly. On the study's bioinformatics: Samples had a median of roughly 87,000 TCRs, with a range from roughly 23,224 to 750,000. The Decombinator software suite was used to annotate the V, J and CDR3 of the TCR reads. To make PS versus PT1 abundance plots, every sample was subsampled to the same number of TCRs (28,000). Expanded TCRs were defined as absent before sensitization and observed at least eight times at the 2-week time point. TCRdb took the public reads, trimmed them with fastp at Q25, ran MiXCR for clone calling and kept in-frame beta chains. Every entry covers one CDR3 protein and lists the most common genes and DNA from its rows. These V and J calls rely on TCRdb rather than the paper's analysis. Recorded for this sample are tens of thousands of distinct CDR3 sequences; 7% to 9% of them occurred a single time. The leading ten clones occupy over 1.5% of the sample.

This sequence was found in a male donor in good health. Some clones in this sample may be carry-over from other donors' samples. The sequenced sample was whole blood. The chain was built from TRBV7-6 and TRBJ1-6; no D gene call is confident. The DNA is TGTGCCAGCAGCTTAGGGACGTCGGCACCCCTCCACTTT. It is translated as CASSLGTSAPLHF.